This T cell receptor (beta chain) was sequenced for a study of control samples from healthy donors and cancer patients. Data came from immunoSEQ multiplex PCR; TCRdb stores just in-frame clones and leaves some out. The repertoire holds about 150,000 clones, with around 90% as singletons. Trimming pared 6 bases from V and 0 bases from J, leaving 9 bases between. There are 13 residues in the CDR3. Germline V CDR1 and CDR2: MNHEY, SVGAGI. Sequencing used blood. This chain joins TRBV6-5 and TRBJ2-7; unclear D gene. This TCR was sampled from a man aged 30 to 45 in good health. CDR3 sequence: CASRAPASYEQYF. The CDR3 DNA is TGTGCCAGCAGGGCGCCGGCCTCCTACGAGCAGTACTTC.